The 26 T cell receptor beta chains listed next were all sequenced from one sample in a study of control samples from healthy donors and cancer patients. The repertoire was sequenced with immunoSEQ multiplex PCR; TCRdb's copy has only in-frame clones and lacks some. The table records 85,000 to 95,000 clones, roughly nine tenths of them present only once. The specimen sequenced was blood. The origin of the receptors is a woman in her 30s in good health.

The rearrangement joins TRBV6-5 to TRBJ1-2; TRBD1 might be the D (6 bases). The ends were cut back, 10 bases at V and 4 bases at J, with 16 bases in the middle. This CDR3 contains 13 residues. Germline CDR1 is MNHEY and CDR2 is SVGAGI. CDR3 DNA: TGTGCCACCCTTAGGGGGTCGGGCTATGGCTACACCTTC. This encodes CATLRGSGYGYTF.

The J gene is TRBJ2-7, the V gene TRBV13; D is unclear. The germline CDR1 and CDR2 sequences are PRHDT and FYEKMQ (reference sequence). Trimming shortened V by 3 bases and J by 0 bases, and 6 bases separated the two germline ends. This CDR3 contains 13 residues. The CDR3 spells CASSFGRSYEQYF. CDR3 in DNA: TGTGCCAGCAGCTTCGGCCGCTCCTACGAGCAGTACTTC.

This clone was detected only a few times. V and J are TRBV9 and TRBJ2-7, with a tentative D call TRBD2 (7 bases). There are 15 residues in the CDR3. Germline values: CDR1 SGDLS, CDR2 YYNGEE. With 0 bases removed from V and 4 bases from J, the gap between germline ends came to 14 bases. The CDR3 coding sequence is TGTGCCAGCAGCGTAGCTGGAGGGGGAGGGTACGAGCAGTACTTC. Translating it yields CASSVAGGGGYEQYF.

The rearrangement uses TRBV6-5 and TRBJ1-5; a possible D gene is TRBD1 (6 bases). Germline assignment: CDR1 MNHEY and CDR2 SVGAGI. The CDR3 runs to 14 residues. V lost 6 bases and J 7 bases, leaving 16 bases between the germline ends. CDR3 sequence (DNA): TGTGCCAGCAGAAAGGGGGGGGAGTCCCAGCCCCAGCATTTT. This codes for CASRKGGESQPQHF.

This chain connects TRBV30 to TRBJ2-5; D possibly corresponds to TRBD2 (5 bases). V lost 3 bases to trimming and J lost 7 bases, with 18 bases between them. This CDR3 is built from 14 residues. The V gene's germline CDR1 is GTSNPN and CDR2 SVGIG (reference sequence). DNA for the CDR3: TGTGCCTGGAGCCCCCGGGATAAGAGTGGGACCCAGTACTTC. The encoded protein is CAWSPRDKSGTQYF.

The chain combines TRBV5-5 with TRBJ1-4; no firm D call. CDR1 SGHKS and CDR2 YYEKEE come from the germline V gene (reference sequence). The V end lost 4 bases, the J end lost 0 bases, and 4 bases lay between the germline ends. The CDR3 loop spans 13 amino acids. Here the CDR3 reads CASSPATNEKLFF. CDR3 nucleotides: TGTGCCAGCAGCCCCGCAACTAATGAAAAACTGTTTTTT.

The V gene is TRBV19, the J gene TRBJ1-5; D unclear. Germline CDR1 reads LNHDA; CDR2 reads SQIVND (reference sequence). Trimming took off 6 bases at V and 7 bases at J, with 25 bases between the two ends. The CDR3 extends over 17 amino acids. The CDR3 is CASRPGGVRFFAQPQHF. CDR3 sequence (DNA): TGTGCCAGTAGACCCGGCGGGGTCAGGTTTTTCGCCCAGCCCCAGCATTTT.

The CDR3 nucleotides read TGCGCCAGCAGTGCCCAGCGGGGGGACACCGGGGAGCTGTTTTTT. It encodes CASSAQRGDTGELFF. This chain links TRBV10-1 with TRBJ2-2; 9 nucleotides align to TRBD2. The length of the CDR3 is 15 residues. Germline-derived CDR1 and CDR2 are WNHNN and SYGVQD (reference sequence). J lost 3 bases, V lost 4 bases, and 3 bases had no gene match.

The chain carries TRBV2 and TRBJ2-1; D might be TRBD1 or TRBD2, each matching 5 bases. Germline CDR1 and CDR2: SNHLY and FYNNEI. Trimming took 9 bases from V and 5 from J, leaving 14 bases between them. This CDR3 has 13 residues. The CDR3 protein is CARRGPTNNEQFF. The CDR3 DNA reads TGTGCCAGACGGGGACCAACCAACAATGAGCAGTTCTTC.

With respect to this clone: The same CDR3 is also encoded by other DNA sequences in this sample. V usage is TRBV6-5 and J usage is TRBJ2-5; D possibly uses TRBD1 or TRBD2 (5 bases each). Trimming pared 5 bases from V and 5 bases from J, leaving 12 bases between. The CDR3 totals 13 residues. Germline V gene sequence: CDR1 MNHEY, CDR2 SVGAGI. The CDR3 bases are TGTGCCAGCAGTCCTCAGGGCGGGGAGACCCAGTACTTC. It encodes CASSPQGGETQYF.

The rearrangement links TRBV3-1 (or the pseudogene TRBV3-2) to TRBJ2-2, with 7 nucleotides matching TRBD2. From germline, CDR1 is LGHDT and CDR2 YNNKEL (reference sequence). CDR3 length equals 15 residues. With V trimmed by 0 bases and J by 7 bases, 5 bases remained unmatched. CDR3 nucleotide sequence: TGTGCCAGCAGCCAAGATGGGGGAGGGTACGGGGAGCTGTTTTTT. Protein product: CASSQDGGGYGELFF.

This clone was seen a handful of times. The gene calls are TRBV2 and TRBJ2-3; 7 bases are shared with TRBD1. Germline CDR1 reads SNHLY; CDR2 reads FYNNEI. The CDR3 loop spans 15 amino acids. V lost 8 bases, J lost 0 bases, and 8 bases stayed unmatched. As DNA, the CDR3 is TGTGCCAGCTTAAGACAGGGAAGGAGCACAGATACGCAGTATTTT. This encodes CASLRQGRSTDTQYF.

This rearrangement joins TRBV6-6 to TRBJ2-7; 8 bases fit TRBD1. V was pared by 0 bases and J by 6 bases, with 7 bases of the junction left unmatched. The CDR3 totals 15 residues. Per germline, CDR1 MNHNY and CDR2 SVGAGI (reference sequence). CDR3 sequence reads: CASSYSNSDRVEQYF. The CDR3 region has the DNA TGTGCCAGCAGTTACTCGAACTCGGACAGGGTCGAGCAGTACTTC.

The genes are TRBV18 and TRBJ1-1; 8 bases are shared with TRBD1. In germline, CDR1 is KGHSH, CDR2 LQKENI. This CDR3 has 14 amino acids. V lost 7 bases and J lost 0; bases outside the gene matches: 4. CDR3 nucleotides: TGTGCCAGCTTAGTGGACAGGGTGAACACTGAAGCTTTCTTT. It yields the protein CASLVDRVNTEAFF.

This clone was counted only a few times. The chain joins TRBV5-1 to TRBJ2-7; the D gene is possibly TRBD2 (6 bases). This CDR3 has 12 residues. Germline values: CDR1 SGHRS, CDR2 YFSETQ. V shed 5 bases and J shed 3 bases, with 9 bases lying between them. As DNA, the CDR3 is TGCGCCAGCAGTCCGCGGGGCTACGAGCAGTACTTC. It is translated as CASSPRGYEQYF. Complete variable domain (other parts from reference TRBV5-1 and TRBJ2-7): KAGVTQTPRYLIKTRGQQVTLSCSPISGHRSVSWYQQTPGQGLQFLFEYFSETQRNKGNFPGRFSGRQFSNSRSEMNVSTLELGDSALYLCASSPRGYEQYFGPGTRLTVT.

As regards this clone: Other DNA sequences within the sample encode an identical CDR3. The chain employs TRBV5-1 and TRBJ2-3, with D uncertain. The length of the CDR3 is 13 residues. Germline CDR1 is SGHRS and CDR2 is YFSETQ. With 1 base removed from V and 4 bases from J, the gap between germline ends came to 7 bases. The CDR3 sequence: CASSLNRPDTQYF. The CDR3 DNA reads TGCGCCAGCAGCTTGAATCGCCCAGATACGCAGTATTTT.

V and J are TRBV28 and TRBJ1-5; D remains ambiguous. CDR3 length equals 14 residues. CDR1 is MDHEN and CDR2 is SYDVKM in the germline V gene. Trimming shortened V by 6 bases and J by 5 bases, and 14 bases separated the two germline ends. Here the CDR3 DNA reads TGTGCCAGCAGGAGGGCGACGGACGATCAGCCCCAGCATTTT. As protein: CASRRATDDQPQHF.

The chain couples TRBV28 to TRBJ2-1; D gene unclear. The V end lost 7 bases, the J end lost 2 bases, and 15 bases lay between the germline ends. Germline V gene lookup returns CDR1 MDHEN and CDR2 SYDVKM. CDR3 length: 15 amino acids. The DNA for the CDR3 is TGTGCCAGCACCGTTCGCGTTGCCCCCTACAATGAGCAGTTCTTC. Its protein is CASTVRVAPYNEQFF.

The rearrangement joins TRBV18 to TRBJ2-3, with TRBD1 matching 8 bases. CDR1 KGHSH and CDR2 LQKENI come from the germline V gene. J gave up 6 bases and V 2 bases, and 10 bases lay outside the gene matches. The CDR3 loop spans 16 amino acids. This CDR3 reads CASSPGQGRRGDTQYF. The CDR3 coding sequence is TGTGCCAGCTCACCAGGACAGGGTAGGAGAGGGGATACGCAGTATTTT.

V is TRBV25-1 and J is TRBJ1-2, with 10 positions matching TRBD1. The CDR3 consists of 13 residues. Germline trimming cut 6 bases from V and 4 bases from J; bases unmatched to any gene: 2. Germline V gene lookup returns CDR1 MGHDK and CDR2 SYGVNS. The CDR3 coding sequence is TGTGCCAGCAGGGGGGACAGGGGCTATGGCTACACCTTC. This codes for CASRGDRGYGYTF.

DNA for the CDR3: TGTGCCAGCAGTTCTCGCTCCGGCGGGAGCTCCTACGAGCAGTACTTC. This translates into CASSSRSGGSSYEQYF. The J gene is TRBJ2-7, the V gene TRBV27; 7 nucleotides line up with TRBD2. The V segment lost 4 bases and the J segment 0 bases; nucleotides outside the gene matches: 9. Germline CDR1 is MNHEY and CDR2 is SMNVEV (reference sequence). This CDR3 has 16 amino acids.

In this sample, this clone turned up once. V gene TRBV14 combines with J gene TRBJ2-3, with D possibly matching TRBD2 (6 bases). From germline, CDR1 is SGHDN and CDR2 FVKESK. This CDR3 contains 15 residues. Trimming stripped 1 base from V and 5 bases from J, with 13 bases between. The CDR3 loop reads CASSQVRLAVDTQYF. CDR3 sequence (DNA): TGTGCCAGCAGCCAAGTGCGGTTAGCGGTAGATACGCAGTATTTT.

The CDR3, as DNA: TGTGCCAGCAGTGACCTGGGACAGGCTGAAAACACCATATATTTT. Translation gives CASSDLGQAENTIYF. The chain is built from TRBV25-1 and TRBJ1-3, with 8 bases identical to TRBD1. Germline CDR1 is MGHDK and CDR2 is SYGVNS. The CDR3 is 15 residues long. V trimming: 3 bases; J trimming: 6 bases; junction bases outside the gene matches: 7.

This chain joins TRBV3-1 (or the pseudogene TRBV3-2) and TRBJ1-6, with D tentatively TRBD1 (6 bases). The germline gives CDR1 LGHDT, CDR2 YNNKEL (reference sequence). V lost 7 bases, J lost 6 bases, and 16 bases lay in between. The CDR3 is 15 amino acids. The CDR3, as DNA: TGTGCCAGCAACCCCCGGGGGGCCCCTAATTCACCCCTCCACTTT. Its protein is CASNPRGAPNSPLHF.

The V and J genes are TRBV28 and TRBJ1-1; 7 positions agree with TRBD1. This CDR3 spans 14 amino acids. Trimming removed 5 bases from V and 7 bases from J; junction bases left unmatched: 10. Germline assignment: CDR1 MDHEN and CDR2 SYDVKM. The CDR3 nucleotides are TGTGCCAGCAGTCAAAGGGGGACAGCTAATGAAGCTTTCTTT. This encodes CASSQRGTANEAFF.

This clone was seen once. The chain links TRBV13 to TRBJ1-1; D perhaps matches TRBD1 (5 bases). The V end was cut by 2 bases, the J end by 1 base, with 14 bases between. Per the germline V gene, CDR1 is PRHDT and CDR2 is FYEKMQ (reference sequence). The CDR3 contains 16 residues. This CDR3 is CASSLPLRGGNTEAFF. Here the CDR3 DNA reads TGTGCCAGCAGCTTACCCCTGCGGGGGGGGAACACTGAAGCTTTCTTT.